These T cell receptor beta chains were read from a single sample in a study of blood T cell repertoires in COVID-19. Data came from immunoSEQ multiplex PCR; TCRdb stores just in-frame clones and leaves some out. The sample consists of about 130,000 clones, around 79% of them appearing once. Sequenced material: peripheral blood. The source is a woman between 65 and 79 years old with COVID-19, enrolled during active disease. The conserved cysteine and the conserved F or W are not part of the CDR3 here. Each record gives: CDR3 protein, V gene.

cdr3_aa: ASSQEEGAWQPQH
v_call: TRBV4-1

cdr3_aa: ASSHPLTTGTGDNQPQH
v_call: TRBV5-6

cdr3_aa: ASSTYDGTGDTEAF
v_call: TRBV21-1

cdr3_aa: ASSPTGGATVMNTEAF
v_call: TRBV18

cdr3_aa: ASSSPWGEGFMNTEAF
v_call: TRBV28

cdr3_aa: ASSLAPPSGGSYEQY
v_call: TRBV7-6

cdr3_aa: ASSTRRETTEAF
v_call: TRBV11-2

cdr3_aa: ATSRGETGVQETQY
v_call: TRBV15

cdr3_aa: ASSTGQGGLNQPQH
v_call: TRBV18

cdr3_aa: ASAPDRVANTEAF
v_call: TRBV2

cdr3_aa: ASRSDRAIEAF
v_call: TRBV6-5

cdr3_aa: ASSLSGVSTDTQY
v_call: TRBV5-5

cdr3_aa: ASSIAAGQYEAF
v_call: TRBV19

cdr3_aa: ASSIGTGSAEAF
v_call: TRBV19

cdr3_aa: ATSRGTGIEETQY
v_call: TRBV15

cdr3_aa: ASSLPPGTEQLYGYT
v_call: TRBV28

cdr3_aa: ASSIGQGLEAF
v_call: TRBV5-1

cdr3_aa: ASTGNPYEQY
v_call: TRBV25-1

cdr3_aa: ASSLALEGMTAGGYT
v_call: TRBV5-1

cdr3_aa: AWEPSGLPGNTIY
v_call: TRBV30

cdr3_aa: ASSTGSDIQY
v_call: TRBV18

cdr3_aa: ASSQDFSGNQPQH
v_call: TRBV4-3

cdr3_aa: ASSPRTGLSYTDTQY
v_call: TRBV7-9

cdr3_aa: ASSLQGGEQY
v_call: TRBV27

cdr3_aa: ASSLTGSGANVLT
v_call: TRBV19

cdr3_aa: ASSDRGRVQPQH
v_call: TRBV6-5

cdr3_aa: ASSQQGTLKGEQY
v_call: TRBV2

cdr3_aa: ASSGTFYNEQF
v_call: TRBV5-8

cdr3_aa: ASSLQETQY
v_call: TRBV6-5

cdr3_aa: ASSLGQPNTEAF
v_call: TRBV7-2

cdr3_aa: ASSLNAGQGGTEAF
v_call: TRBV7-9

cdr3_aa: ASSTRTGEVGHEKLF
v_call: TRBV5-6

cdr3_aa: ATSDAGQGDNQPQH
v_call: TRBV24-1